The clone carrying this T cell receptor beta chain was found once. The sample comes from a study of shared clonotypes between healthy human individuals. Study in general: The donor pool was made up of two women and three men aged 18 to 49.

Generated by immunoSEQ multiplex PCR, the TCRdb table keeps only in-frame clones and is missing some. The data contain more than 2,000,000 clones, 85% to 95% of them singletons. The source is a man younger than 30 in good health. Some clones in this sample may be carry-over from other donors' samples. Specimen: naive CD4+ T cells from PBMCs. Indicated subset: CD45RA+ positively selected.

The CDR3 is CATSRDSIITYEQYF. For the CDR3, the DNA is TGTGCCACCAGCAGAGATAGCATCATAACCTACGAGCAGTACTTC. This chain links TRBV15 with TRBJ2-7; D ambiguous. Germline V CDR1 and CDR2: LNHNV, YYDKDF (reference sequence). The CDR3 length is 15 residues. Trimming pared 0 bases from V and 2 bases from J, leaving 11 bases between. Using reference TRBV15 and TRBJ2-7 for the parts outside the CDR3, the full variable domain is DAMVIQNPRYQVTQFGKPVTLSCSQTLNHNVMYWYQQKSSQAPKLLFHYYDKDFNNEADTPDNFQSRRPNTSFCFLDIRSPGLGDTAMYLCATSRDSIITYEQYFGPGTRLTVT.